This T cell receptor (beta chain) was captured in a study of cytomegalovirus exposure and HLA in healthy donors. The study, taken as a whole, reports: Sequencing likely caused a cluster of highly shared sequence variants.

The primer mix had 60 Vbeta and 13 Jbeta primers. Sequenced by immunoSEQ multiplex PCR; TCRdb stores in-frame clones only, minus some. Of approximately 240,000 clones in the sample, 70% to 85% were seen once. The CDR3 consists of 15 residues. Germline CDR1 reads MNHEY; CDR2 reads SMNVEV (reference sequence). Trimming removed 3 bases from V and 7 bases from J; junction bases left unmatched: 7. Turning to this clone: No antigen is known for it.

The chain is built from TRBV27 and TRBJ1-5; 9 nucleotides line up with TRBD1. This receptor was taken from a woman between 35 and 50 years old in good health and CMV-seronegative. The sample comprised PBMCs. The CDR3 nucleotides are TGTGCCAGCAGTTTGGGACAGGGCATTCAACAGCCCCAGCATTTT. Protein product: CASSLGQGIQQPQHF.